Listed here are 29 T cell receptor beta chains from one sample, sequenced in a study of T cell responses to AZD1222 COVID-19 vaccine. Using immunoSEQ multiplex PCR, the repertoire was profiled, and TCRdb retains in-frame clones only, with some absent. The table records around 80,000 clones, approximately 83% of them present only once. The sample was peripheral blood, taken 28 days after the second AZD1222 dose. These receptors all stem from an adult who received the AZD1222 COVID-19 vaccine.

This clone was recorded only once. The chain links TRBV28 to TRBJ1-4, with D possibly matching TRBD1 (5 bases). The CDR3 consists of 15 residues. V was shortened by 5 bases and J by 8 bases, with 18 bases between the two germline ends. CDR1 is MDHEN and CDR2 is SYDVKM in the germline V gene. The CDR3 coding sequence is TGTGCCAGCAGTATCGGGACGGCCGAGGACGAAAAACTGTTTTTT. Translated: CASSIGTAEDEKLFF.

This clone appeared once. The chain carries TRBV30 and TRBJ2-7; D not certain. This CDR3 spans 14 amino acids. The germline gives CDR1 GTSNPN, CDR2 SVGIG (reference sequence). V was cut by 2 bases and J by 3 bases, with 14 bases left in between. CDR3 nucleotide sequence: TGTGCCTGGAGTAGATATCCCCACTACTACGAGCAGTACTTC. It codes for CAWSRYPHYYEQYF.

The CDR3 DNA reads as TGTGCCAGCAGACCGGTGTACAATGAGCAGTTCTTC. This gives the protein CASRPVYNEQFF. The rearrangement uses TRBV7-9 and TRBJ2-1; no clear D gene. Germline lookup yields CDR1 SEHNR and CDR2 FQNEAQ (reference sequence). Trimming removed 6 bases from V and 4 bases from J, with 7 bases in between. The CDR3 totals 12 residues.

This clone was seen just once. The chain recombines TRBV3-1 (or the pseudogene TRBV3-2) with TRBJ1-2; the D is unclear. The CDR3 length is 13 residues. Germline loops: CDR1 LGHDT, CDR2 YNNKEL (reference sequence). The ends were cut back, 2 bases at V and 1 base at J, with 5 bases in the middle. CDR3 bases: TGTGCCAGCAGCCAACAACTTAACTATGGCTACACCTTC. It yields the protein CASSQQLNYGYTF.

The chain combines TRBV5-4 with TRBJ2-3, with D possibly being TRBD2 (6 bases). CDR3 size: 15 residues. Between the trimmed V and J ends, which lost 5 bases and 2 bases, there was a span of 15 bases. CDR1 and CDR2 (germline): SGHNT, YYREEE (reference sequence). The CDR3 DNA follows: TGTGCCAGCAGTACGACTAGACACCCCACAGATACGCAGTATTTT. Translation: CASSTTRHPTDTQYF.

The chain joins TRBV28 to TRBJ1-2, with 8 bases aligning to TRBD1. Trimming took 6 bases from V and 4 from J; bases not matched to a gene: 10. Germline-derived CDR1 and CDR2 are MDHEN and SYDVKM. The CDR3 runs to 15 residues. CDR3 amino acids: CASSLTGGGGYGYTF. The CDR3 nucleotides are TGTGCCAGCAGCCTTACAGGGGGTGGAGGCTATGGCTACACCTTC.

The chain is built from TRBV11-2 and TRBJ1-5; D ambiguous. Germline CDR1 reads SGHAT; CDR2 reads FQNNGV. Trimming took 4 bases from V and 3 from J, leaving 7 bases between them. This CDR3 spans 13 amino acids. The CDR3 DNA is TGTGCCAGCAGCTCTACTAACAATCAGCCCCAGCATTTT. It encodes CASSSTNNQPQHF.

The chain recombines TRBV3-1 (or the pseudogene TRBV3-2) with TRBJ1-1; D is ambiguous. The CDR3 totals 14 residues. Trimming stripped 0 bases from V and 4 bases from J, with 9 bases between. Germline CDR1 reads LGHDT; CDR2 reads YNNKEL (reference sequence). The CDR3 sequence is CASSQDPRFTEAFF. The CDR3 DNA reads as TGTGCCAGCAGCCAAGATCCCCGGTTCACTGAAGCTTTCTTT.

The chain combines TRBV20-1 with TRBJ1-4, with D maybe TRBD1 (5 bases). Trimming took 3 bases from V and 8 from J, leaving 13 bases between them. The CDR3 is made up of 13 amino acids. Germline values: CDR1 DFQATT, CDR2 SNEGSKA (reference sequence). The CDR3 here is CSASTGSGEKLFF. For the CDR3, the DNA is TGCAGTGCTAGTACGGGGTCAGGGGAAAAACTGTTTTTT.

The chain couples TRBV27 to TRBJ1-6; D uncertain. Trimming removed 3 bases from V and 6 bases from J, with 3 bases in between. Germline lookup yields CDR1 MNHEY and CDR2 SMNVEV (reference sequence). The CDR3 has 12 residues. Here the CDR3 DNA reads TGTGCCAGCAGTTTCCTTAATTCACCCCTCCACTTT. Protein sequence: CASSFLNSPLHF.

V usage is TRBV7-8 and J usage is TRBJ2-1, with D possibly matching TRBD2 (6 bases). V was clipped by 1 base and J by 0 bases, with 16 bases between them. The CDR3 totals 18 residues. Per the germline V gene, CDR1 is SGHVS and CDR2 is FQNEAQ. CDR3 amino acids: CASSLVGRGWDSYNEQFF. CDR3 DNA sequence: TGTGCCAGCAGCTTAGTCGGTCGGGGGTGGGACTCCTACAATGAGCAGTTCTTC.

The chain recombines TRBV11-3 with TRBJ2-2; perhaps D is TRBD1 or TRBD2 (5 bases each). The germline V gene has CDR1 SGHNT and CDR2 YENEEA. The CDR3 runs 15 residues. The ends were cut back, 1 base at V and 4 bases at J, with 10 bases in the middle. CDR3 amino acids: CASSLGGGLTGELFF. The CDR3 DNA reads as TGTGCCAGCAGCTTAGGGGGCGGACTCACCGGGGAGCTGTTTTTT. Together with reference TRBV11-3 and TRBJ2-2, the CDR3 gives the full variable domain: EAGVVQSPRYKIIEKKQPVAFWCNPISGHNTLYWYLQNLGQGPELLIRYENEEAVDDSQLPKDRFSAERLKGVDSTLKIQPAELGDSAVYLCASSLGGGLTGELFFGEGSRLTVL.

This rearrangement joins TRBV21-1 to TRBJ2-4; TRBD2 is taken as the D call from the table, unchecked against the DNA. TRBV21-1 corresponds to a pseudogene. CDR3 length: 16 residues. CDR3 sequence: CASSKDREGAKNIQYF. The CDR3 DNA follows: TGTGCCAGCAGCAAAGACCGGGAGGGGGCAAAAAACATTCAGTACTTC.

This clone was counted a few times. The CDR3 is CASSIWGGGTDTQYF. In DNA form, the CDR3 reads TGTGCCAGTAGTATCTGGGGCGGAGGCACAGATACGCAGTATTTT. The chain has TRBV19 and TRBJ2-3; D might be TRBD1 (5 bases). CDR1 and CDR2 from the germline V gene are LNHDA and SQIVND (reference sequence). V was trimmed by 3 bases and J by 1 base, leaving 11 bases between them. The CDR3 spans 15 residues.

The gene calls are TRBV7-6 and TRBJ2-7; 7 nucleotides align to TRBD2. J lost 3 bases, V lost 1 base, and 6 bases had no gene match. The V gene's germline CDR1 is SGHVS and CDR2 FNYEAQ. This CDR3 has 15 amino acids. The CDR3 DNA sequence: TGTGCCAGCAGCTTAGGGCGGGAGTTCGGCTACGAGCAGTACTTC. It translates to CASSLGREFGYEQYF.

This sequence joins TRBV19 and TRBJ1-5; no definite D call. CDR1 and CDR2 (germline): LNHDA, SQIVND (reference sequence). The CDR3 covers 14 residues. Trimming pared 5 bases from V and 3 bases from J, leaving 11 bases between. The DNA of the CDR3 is TGTGCCAGTAGTGGGAACAGCCTCAATCAGCCCCAGCATTTT. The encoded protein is CASSGNSLNQPQHF. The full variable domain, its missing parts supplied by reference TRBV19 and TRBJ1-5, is DGGITQSPKYLFRKEGQNVTLSCEQNLNHDAMYWYRQDPGQGLRLIYYSQIVNDFQKGDIAEGYSVSREKKESFPLTVTSAQKNPTAFYLCASSGNSLNQPQHFGDGTRLSIL.

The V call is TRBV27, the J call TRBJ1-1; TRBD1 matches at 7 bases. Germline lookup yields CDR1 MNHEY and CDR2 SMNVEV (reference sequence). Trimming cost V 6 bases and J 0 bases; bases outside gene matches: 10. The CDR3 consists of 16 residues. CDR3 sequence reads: CASSLQLGTVNTEAFF. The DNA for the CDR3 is TGTGCCAGCAGCCTCCAGTTGGGGACAGTGAACACTGAAGCTTTCTTT.

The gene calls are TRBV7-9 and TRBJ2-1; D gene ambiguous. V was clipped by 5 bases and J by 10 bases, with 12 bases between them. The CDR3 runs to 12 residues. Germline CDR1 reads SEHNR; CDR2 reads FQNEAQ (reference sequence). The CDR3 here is CASSMGPAEQFF. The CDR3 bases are TGTGCCAGCAGCATGGGTCCAGCGGAGCAGTTCTTC.

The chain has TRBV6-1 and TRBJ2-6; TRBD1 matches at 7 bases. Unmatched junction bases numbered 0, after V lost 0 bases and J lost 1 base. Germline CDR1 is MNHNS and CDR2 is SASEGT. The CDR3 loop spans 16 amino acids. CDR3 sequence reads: CASSEAGQSGANVLTF. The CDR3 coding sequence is TGTGCCAGCAGTGAAGCGGGACAGTCTGGGGCCAACGTCCTGACTTTC.

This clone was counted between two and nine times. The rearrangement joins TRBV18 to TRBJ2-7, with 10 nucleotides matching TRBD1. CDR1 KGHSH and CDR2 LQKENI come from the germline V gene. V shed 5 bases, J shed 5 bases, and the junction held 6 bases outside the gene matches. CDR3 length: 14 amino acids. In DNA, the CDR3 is TGTGCCAGCTCAAAGGACAGGGGGTTCGACGAGCAGTACTTC. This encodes CASSKDRGFDEQYF. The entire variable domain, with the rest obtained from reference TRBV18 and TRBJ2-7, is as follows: NAGVMQNPRHLVRRRGQEARLRCSPMKGHSHVYWYRQLPEEGLKFMVYLQKENIIDESGMPKERFSAEFPKEGPSILRIQQVVRGDSAAYFCASSKDRGFDEQYFGPGTRLTVT.

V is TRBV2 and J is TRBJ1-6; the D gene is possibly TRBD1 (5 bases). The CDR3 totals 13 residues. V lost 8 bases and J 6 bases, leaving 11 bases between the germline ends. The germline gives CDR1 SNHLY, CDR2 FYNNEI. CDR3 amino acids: CASGLDSNSPLHF. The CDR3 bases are TGTGCCAGCGGACTAGACAGTAATTCACCCCTCCACTTT.

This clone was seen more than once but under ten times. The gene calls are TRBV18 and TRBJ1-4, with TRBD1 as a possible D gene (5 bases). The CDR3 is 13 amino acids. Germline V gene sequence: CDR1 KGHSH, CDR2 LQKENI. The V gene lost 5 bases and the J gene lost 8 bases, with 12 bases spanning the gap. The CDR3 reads CASSTGVAEKLFF. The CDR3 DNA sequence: TGTGCCAGCTCAACGGGGGTTGCAGAAAAACTGTTTTTT.

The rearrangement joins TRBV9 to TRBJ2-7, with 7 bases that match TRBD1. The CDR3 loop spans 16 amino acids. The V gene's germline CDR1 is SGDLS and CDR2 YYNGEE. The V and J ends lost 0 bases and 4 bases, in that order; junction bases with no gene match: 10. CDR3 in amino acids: CASSVDTGARIYEQYF. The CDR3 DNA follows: TGTGCCAGCAGCGTAGATACAGGGGCGAGGATTTACGAGCAGTACTTC.

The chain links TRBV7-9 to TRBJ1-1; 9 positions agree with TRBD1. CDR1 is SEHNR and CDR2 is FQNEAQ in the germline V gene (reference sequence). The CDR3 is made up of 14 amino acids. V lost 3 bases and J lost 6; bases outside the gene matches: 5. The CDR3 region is CASSFRGQGAEAFF. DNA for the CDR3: TGTGCCAGCAGCTTCAGGGGACAGGGTGCTGAAGCTTTCTTT.

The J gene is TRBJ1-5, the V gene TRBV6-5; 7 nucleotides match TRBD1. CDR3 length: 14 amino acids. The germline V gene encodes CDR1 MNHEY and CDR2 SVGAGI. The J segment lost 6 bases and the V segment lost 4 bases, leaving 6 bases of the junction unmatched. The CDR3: CASSSGQVGQPQHF. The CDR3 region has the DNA TGTGCCAGCAGTTCCGGACAGGTGGGTCAGCCCCAGCATTTT.

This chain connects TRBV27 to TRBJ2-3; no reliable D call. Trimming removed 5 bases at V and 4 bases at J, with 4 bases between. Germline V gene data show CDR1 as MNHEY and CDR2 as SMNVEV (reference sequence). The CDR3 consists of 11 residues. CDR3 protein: CASSSSDTQYF. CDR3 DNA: TGTGCCAGCAGTAGTTCAGATACGCAGTATTTT.

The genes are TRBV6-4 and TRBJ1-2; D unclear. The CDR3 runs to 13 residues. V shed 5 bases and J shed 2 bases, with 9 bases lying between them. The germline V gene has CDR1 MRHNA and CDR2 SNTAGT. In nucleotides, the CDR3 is TGTGCCAGCAGTCCTAGGGAAAACTATGGCTACACCTTC. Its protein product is CASSPRENYGYTF.

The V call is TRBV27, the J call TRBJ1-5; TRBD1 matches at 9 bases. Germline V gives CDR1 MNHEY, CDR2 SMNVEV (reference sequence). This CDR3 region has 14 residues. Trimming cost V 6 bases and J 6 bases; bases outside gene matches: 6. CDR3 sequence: CASSFDRGSQPQHF. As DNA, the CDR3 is TGTGCCAGCAGCTTTGACAGGGGGAGTCAGCCCCAGCATTTT.

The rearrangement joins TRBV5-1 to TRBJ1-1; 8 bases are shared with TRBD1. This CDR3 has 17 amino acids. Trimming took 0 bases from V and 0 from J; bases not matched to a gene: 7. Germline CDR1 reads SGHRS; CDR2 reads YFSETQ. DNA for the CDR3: TGCGCCAGCAGCTTGGGAGGACAGGGCCTTATGAACACTGAAGCTTTCTTT. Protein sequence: CASSLGGQGLMNTEAFF.